This entry concerns a single T cell receptor beta chain. No antigen is known for it. These data come from a study of cytomegalovirus exposure and HLA in healthy donors. The PCR contained 60 Vbeta and 13 Jbeta primers. Clones were sequenced by immunoSEQ multiplex PCR, and TCRdb holds only the in-frame ones, with some missing. The data show roughly 200,000 clones, roughly four fifths seen once. Broader study findings: A later analysis appeared to link common viral pathogens to several of the most significant clusters. Apparent HLA restriction characterized most CMV-associated TCR beta chains in a later analysis.

The CDR3 spans 14 residues. The V gene lost 7 bases and the J gene lost 4 bases, with 14 bases spanning the gap. Germline-derived CDR1 and CDR2 are SGHVS and FNYEAQ. This sequence originates from a man aged 25 to 40 in good health and CMV-seronegative. The chain has TRBV7-6 and TRBJ2-1, with a possible D match to TRBD2 (5 bases). The sequenced material came from PBMCs. DNA for the CDR3: TGTGCCAGCAATTTAGGGAGCGGATACAATGAGCAGTTCTTC. This gives the protein CASNLGSGYNEQFF.